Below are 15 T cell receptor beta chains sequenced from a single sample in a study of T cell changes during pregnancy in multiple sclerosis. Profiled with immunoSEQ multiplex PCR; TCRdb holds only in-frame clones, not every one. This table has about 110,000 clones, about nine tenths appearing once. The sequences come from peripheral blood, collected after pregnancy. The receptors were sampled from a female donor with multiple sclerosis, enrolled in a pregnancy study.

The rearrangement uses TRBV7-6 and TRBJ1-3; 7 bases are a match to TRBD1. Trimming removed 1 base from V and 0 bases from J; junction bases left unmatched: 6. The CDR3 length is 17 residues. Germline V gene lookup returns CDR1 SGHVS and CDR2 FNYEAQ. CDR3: CASSLGAGGISGNTIYF. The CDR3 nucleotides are TGTGCCAGCAGCTTAGGGGCAGGGGGGATCTCTGGAAACACCATATATTTT.

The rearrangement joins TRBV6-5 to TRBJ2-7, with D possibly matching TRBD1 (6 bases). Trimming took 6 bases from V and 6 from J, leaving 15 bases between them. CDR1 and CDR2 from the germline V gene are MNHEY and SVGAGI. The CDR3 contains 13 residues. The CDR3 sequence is CASSQGSGGEQYF. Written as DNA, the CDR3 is TGTGCCAGCAGCCAGGGGTCGGGCGGCGAGCAGTACTTC.

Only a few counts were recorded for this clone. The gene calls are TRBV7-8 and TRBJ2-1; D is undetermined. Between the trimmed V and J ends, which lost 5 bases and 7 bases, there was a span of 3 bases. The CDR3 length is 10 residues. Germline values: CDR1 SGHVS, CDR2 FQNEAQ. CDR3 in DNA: TGTGCCAGCAGCGTAAATGAGCAGTTCTTC. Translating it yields CASSVNEQFF.

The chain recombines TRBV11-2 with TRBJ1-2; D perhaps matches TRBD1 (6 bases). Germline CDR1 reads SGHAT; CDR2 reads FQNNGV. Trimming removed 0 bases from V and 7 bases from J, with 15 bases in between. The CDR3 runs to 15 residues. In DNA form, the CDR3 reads TGTGCCAGCAGCTTAGAGGGACAAGTCCTCTCTGGCTACACCTTC. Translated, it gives CASSLEGQVLSGYTF.

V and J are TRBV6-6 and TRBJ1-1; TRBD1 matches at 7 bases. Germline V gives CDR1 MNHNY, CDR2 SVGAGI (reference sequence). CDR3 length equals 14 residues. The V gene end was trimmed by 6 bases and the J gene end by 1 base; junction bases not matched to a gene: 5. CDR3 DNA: TGTGCCAGCAGCCACAGGGGCGCGAACACTGAAGCTTTCTTT. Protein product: CASSHRGANTEAFF.

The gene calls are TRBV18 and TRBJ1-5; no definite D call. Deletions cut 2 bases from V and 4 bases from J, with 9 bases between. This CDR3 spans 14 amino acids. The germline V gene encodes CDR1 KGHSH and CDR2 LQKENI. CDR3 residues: CASSPAAGNQPQHF. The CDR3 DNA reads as TGTGCCAGCTCACCAGCGGCGGGGAATCAGCCCCAGCATTTT.

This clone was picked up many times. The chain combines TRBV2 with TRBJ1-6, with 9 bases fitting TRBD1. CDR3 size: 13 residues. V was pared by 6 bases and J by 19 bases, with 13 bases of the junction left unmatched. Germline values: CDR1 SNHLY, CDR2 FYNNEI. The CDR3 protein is CASRQGAASPGHF. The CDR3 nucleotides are TGTGCCAGCAGACAGGGGGCCGCCTCCCCGGGGCACTTT. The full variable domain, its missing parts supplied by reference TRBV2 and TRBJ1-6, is EPEVTQTPSHQVTQMGQEVILRCVPISNHLYFYWYRQILGQKVEFLVSFYNNEISEKSEIFDDQFSVERPDGSNFTLKIRSTKLEDSAMYFCASRQGAASPGHFGNGTRLTVT.

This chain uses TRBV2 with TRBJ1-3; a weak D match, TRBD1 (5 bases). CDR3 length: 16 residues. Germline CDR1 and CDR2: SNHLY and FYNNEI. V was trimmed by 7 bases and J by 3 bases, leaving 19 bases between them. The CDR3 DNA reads TGTGCCAGCAAAGGGACTCGTGAGGGGAATGGAAACACCATATATTTT. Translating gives CASKGTREGNGNTIYF.

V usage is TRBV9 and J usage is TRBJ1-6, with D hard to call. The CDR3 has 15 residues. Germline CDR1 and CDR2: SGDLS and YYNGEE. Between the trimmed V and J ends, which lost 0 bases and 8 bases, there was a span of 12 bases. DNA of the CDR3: TGTGCCAGCAGCGTAGATCAGGCCTTACATTCACCCCTCCACTTT. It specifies CASSVDQALHSPLHF. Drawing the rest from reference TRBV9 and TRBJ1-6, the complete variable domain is DSGVTQTPKHLITATGQRVTLRCSPRSGDLSVYWYQQSLDQGLQFLIQYYNGEERAKGNILERFSAQQFPDLHSELNLSSLELGDSALYFCASSVDQALHSPLHFGNGTRLTVT.

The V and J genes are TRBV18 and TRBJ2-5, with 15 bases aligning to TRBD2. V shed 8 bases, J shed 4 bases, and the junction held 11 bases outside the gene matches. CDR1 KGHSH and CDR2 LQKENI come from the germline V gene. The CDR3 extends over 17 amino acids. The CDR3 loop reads CASAIGLAGGKGETQYF. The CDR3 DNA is TGTGCCAGCGCGATTGGACTAGCGGGGGGGAAAGGAGAGACCCAGTACTTC.

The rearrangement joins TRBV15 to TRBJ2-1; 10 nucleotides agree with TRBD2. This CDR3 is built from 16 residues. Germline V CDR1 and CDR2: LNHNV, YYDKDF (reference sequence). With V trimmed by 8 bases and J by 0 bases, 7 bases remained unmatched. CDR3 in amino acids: CATGQIAGGSYNEQFF. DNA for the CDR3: TGTGCCACCGGACAAATAGCGGGGGGCTCCTACAATGAGCAGTTCTTC.

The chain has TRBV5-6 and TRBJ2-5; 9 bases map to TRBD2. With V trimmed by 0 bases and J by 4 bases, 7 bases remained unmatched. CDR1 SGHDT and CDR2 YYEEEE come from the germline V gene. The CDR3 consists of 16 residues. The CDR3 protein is CASSLGKLAGGETQYF. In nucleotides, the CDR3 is TGTGCCAGCAGCTTGGGGAAACTAGCGGGTGGAGAGACCCAGTACTTC.

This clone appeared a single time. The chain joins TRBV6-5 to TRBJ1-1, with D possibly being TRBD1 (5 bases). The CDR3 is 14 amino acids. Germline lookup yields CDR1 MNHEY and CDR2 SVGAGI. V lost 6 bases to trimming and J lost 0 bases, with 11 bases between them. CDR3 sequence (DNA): TGTGCCAGCAGCCTGCAGGGCTTGAACACTGAAGCTTTCTTT. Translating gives CASSLQGLNTEAFF.

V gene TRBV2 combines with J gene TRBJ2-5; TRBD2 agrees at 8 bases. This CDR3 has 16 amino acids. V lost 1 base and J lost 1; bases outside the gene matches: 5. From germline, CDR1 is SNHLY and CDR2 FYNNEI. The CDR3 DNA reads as TGTGCCAGCAGTGAAGGCCGGGGGGGACCCCAAGAGACCCAGTACTTC. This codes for CASSEGRGGPQETQYF. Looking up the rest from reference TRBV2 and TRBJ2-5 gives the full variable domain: EPEVTQTPSHQVTQMGQEVILRCVPISNHLYFYWYRQILGQKVEFLVSFYNNEISEKSEIFDDQFSVERPDGSNFTLKIRSTKLEDSAMYFCASSEGRGGPQETQYFGPGTRLLVL.

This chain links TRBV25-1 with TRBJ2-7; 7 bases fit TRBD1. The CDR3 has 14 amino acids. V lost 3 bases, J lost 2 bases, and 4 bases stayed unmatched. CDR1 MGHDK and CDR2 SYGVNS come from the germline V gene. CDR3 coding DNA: TGTGCCAGCAGTGACCCCGACAGGGCCTACGAGCAGTACTTC. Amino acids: CASSDPDRAYEQYF.